The clone carrying this TCR beta chain has a count of ten or more. The antigen remains unidentified. V was trimmed by 5 bases and J by 9 bases, leaving 20 bases between them. There are 15 residues in the CDR3. Germline values: CDR1 SGHVS, CDR2 FQNEAQ. The data stem from a study of T cell repertoires in cytomegalovirus infection. Study summary: Matching HLA type, along with CMV infection, was indicated by public TCR beta signatures.

TCRdb ran MiXCR on the reads and lists one entry per CDR3 protein. Among 310,000 or so distinct CDR3 sequences listed, roughly 9.3% were seen once. Study-wide results and limits: Identification of carriers of CMV plus the relevant HLA was achieved through cumulative public TCR beta family frequency. What dominated the ex vivo response were HLA-C-restricted CMV-specific TCR beta clonotypes.

The sequencing sample was made of PBMCs. This clonotype originated in a human donor in good health (CMV status not recorded). Some clones in this sample may be carry-over from other donors' samples. V usage is TRBV7-8 and J usage is TRBJ2-1; D tentatively reads TRBD1 or TRBD2 (5 bases each). Here the CDR3 reads CASSPPGPLDSEQFF. Here the CDR3 DNA reads TGTGCCAGCAGCCCCCCGGGACCCCTAGACAGTGAGCAGTTCTTC. The whole variable domain, filled in from reference TRBV7-8 and TRBJ2-1, reads GAGVSQSPRYKVAKRGQDVALRCDPISGHVSLFWYQQALGQGPEFLTYFQNEAQLDKSGLPSDRFFAERPEGSVSTLKIQRTQQEDSAVYLCASSPPGPLDSEQFFGPGTRLTVL.